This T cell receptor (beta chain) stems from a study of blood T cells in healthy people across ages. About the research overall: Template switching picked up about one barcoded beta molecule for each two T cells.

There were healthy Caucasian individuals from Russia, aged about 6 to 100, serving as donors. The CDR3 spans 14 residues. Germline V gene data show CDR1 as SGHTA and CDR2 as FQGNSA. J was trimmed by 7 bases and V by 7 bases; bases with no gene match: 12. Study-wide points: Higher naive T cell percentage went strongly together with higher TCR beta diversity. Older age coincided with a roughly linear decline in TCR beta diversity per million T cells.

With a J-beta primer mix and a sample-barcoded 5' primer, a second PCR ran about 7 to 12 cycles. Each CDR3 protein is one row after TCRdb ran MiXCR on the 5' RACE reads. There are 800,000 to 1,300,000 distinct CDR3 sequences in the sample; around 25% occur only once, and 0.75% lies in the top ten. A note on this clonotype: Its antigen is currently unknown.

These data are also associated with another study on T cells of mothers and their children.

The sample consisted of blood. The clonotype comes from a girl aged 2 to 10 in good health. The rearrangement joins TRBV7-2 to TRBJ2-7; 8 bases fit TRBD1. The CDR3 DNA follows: TGTGCCAGCACCAGGACAGGGACCCTTGGAGAGCAGTACTTC. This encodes CASTRTGTLGEQYF.